This T cell receptor beta chain was recorded in a study of blood T cell repertoires in COVID-19. Study overall: Samples came from the United States, Italy and Spain, spanning acute and convalescent COVID-19.

The length of the CDR3 is 15 residues. Germline V CDR1 and CDR2: KGHDR, SFDVKD. The V and J ends lost 5 bases and 2 bases respectively, with 13 bases between them. Ages ranged from roughly 18 to 100 years, with residence in 24 US areas. Study processing details: Nucleated cell counts were estimated from reference gene primer amplification. This table comes from immunoSEQ multiplex PCR, and its TCRdb copy is limited to in-frame clones, with some not included. Clone size and the V and J calls come from that table; the DNA yielded D and trimming. Here the sample spans roughly 240,000 clones, about 87% being singletons.

The TCR originated in a woman aged 40 to 49 with acute COVID-19. Sequencing was carried out using PBMCs or T cells enriched from blood (not recorded which). This chain connects TRBV24-1 to TRBJ2-3; possibly TRBD1 for D (6 bases). In nucleotides, the CDR3 is TGTGCCACCAGTGGTCGGGACACAATCACAGATACGCAGTATTTT. It translates to CATSGRDTITDTQYF.